The next 20 T cell receptor beta chains were all read from a single sample in a study of PD-L1 blockade in urothelial cancer. Data came from immunoSEQ multiplex PCR; TCRdb stores just in-frame clones and leaves some out. The sample has roughly 84,000 clones; about 80% are singletons. The sequencing here drew on PBMCs, taken around atezolizumab (anti-PD-L1) treatment. These receptors were taken from a man aged 65 to 79 with urothelial cancer.

The chain couples TRBV4-2 to TRBJ1-2; 7 bases fit TRBD1. The CDR3 length is 15 residues. Germline V gene lookup returns CDR1 LGHNA and CDR2 YNFKEQ. The J segment lost 3 bases and the V segment lost 4 bases, leaving 8 bases of the junction unmatched. The CDR3 nucleotides read TGTGCCAGCAGCCCTAGAGAGGGGGCGGACTATGGCTACACCTTC. Translated, it gives CASSPREGADYGYTF.

V usage is TRBV5-1 and J usage is TRBJ2-6, with TRBD2 matching 7 bases. Germline CDR1 is SGHRS and CDR2 is YFSETQ. The junction had 4 bases not matched to a gene; V was cut back by 4 bases and J by 0 bases. The length of the CDR3 is 16 residues. In DNA, the CDR3 is TGCGCCAGCAGCCCGGGGGGTCCCTCTGGGGCCAACGTCCTGACTTTC. Its protein product is CASSPGGPSGANVLTF. Supplemented by reference TRBV5-1 and TRBJ2-6, the full variable domain reads KAGVTQTPRYLIKTRGQQVTLSCSPISGHRSVSWYQQTPGQGLQFLFEYFSETQRNKGNFPGRFSGRQFSNSRSEMNVSTLELGDSALYLCASSPGGPSGANVLTFGAGSRLTVL.

The chain links TRBV9 to TRBJ2-1; TRBD1 might be the D (6 bases). The germline V gene has CDR1 SGDLS and CDR2 YYNGEE. Trimming removed 0 bases at V and 4 bases at J, with 11 bases between. CDR3 length: 15 residues. The CDR3 reads CASSVEPGQYNEQFF. For the CDR3, the DNA is TGTGCCAGCAGCGTAGAACCCGGACAGTACAATGAGCAGTTCTTC.

This rearrangement joins TRBV6-4 to TRBJ1-5, with 9 bases fitting TRBD1. CDR3 length equals 19 residues. CDR1 is MRHNA and CDR2 is SNTAGT in the germline V gene. V shed 7 bases and J 1 base; nucleotides not matched to a gene: 17. The CDR3 sequence is CASTSRGGTGTGSNQPQHF. DNA for the CDR3: TGTGCCAGCACCTCCCGTGGAGGGACAGGGACGGGAAGCAATCAGCCCCAGCATTTT.

The rearrangement joins TRBV11-1 to TRBJ2-4; maybe TRBD1 (5 bases). The CDR3 is made up of 13 amino acids. The germline gives CDR1 SGHAT, CDR2 FQDESV (reference sequence). The ends were cut back, 1 base at V and 7 bases at J, with 8 bases in the middle. CDR3 loop: CASSLDRKNIQYF. For the CDR3, the DNA is TGTGCCAGCAGCTTAGACAGGAAGAACATTCAGTACTTC.

The CDR3 region has the DNA TGCGCCAGCAGCCGGGACATGAACACTGAAGCTTTCTTT. Amino acids: CASSRDMNTEAFF. The chain uses TRBV5-1 and TRBJ1-1; a weak D match, TRBD1 (6 bases). The V gene's germline CDR1 is SGHRS and CDR2 YFSETQ. The CDR3 length is 13 residues. V lost 4 bases to trimming and J lost 0 bases, with 7 bases between them.

The chain employs TRBV5-6 and TRBJ2-5, with 10 bases identical to TRBD2. The CDR3 extends over 16 amino acids. Per the germline V gene, CDR1 is SGHDT and CDR2 is YYEEEE. V lost 3 bases, J lost 0 bases, and 5 bases stayed unmatched. CDR3 sequence (DNA): TGTGCCAGCAGCTCCGGACTAGCGGCAGACCAAGAGACCCAGTACTTC. Protein sequence: CASSSGLAADQETQYF. Full variable domain (rest looked up from reference TRBV5-6 and TRBJ2-5): DAGVTQSPTHLIKTRGQQVTLRCSPKSGHDTVSWYQQALGQGPQFIFQYYEEEERQRGNFPDRFSGHQFPNYSSELNVNALLLGDSALYLCASSSGLAADQETQYFGPGTRLLVL.

This clone was picked up one time. V is TRBV7-6 and J is TRBJ2-2; TRBD2 matches at 11 bases. J was trimmed by 3 bases and V by 1 base; bases with no gene match: 7. The germline gives CDR1 SGHVS, CDR2 FNYEAQ. This CDR3 has 18 residues. CDR3 nucleotide sequence: TGTGCCAGCAGCTTAGGAGTAGCGGGGGGGCCGGACACCGGGGAGCTGTTTTTT. Its protein is CASSLGVAGGPDTGELFF. Filled out from reference TRBV7-6 and TRBJ2-2, the complete variable domain reads GAGVSQSPRYKVTKRGQDVALRCDPISGHVSLYWYRQALGQGPEFLTYFNYEAQQDKSGLPNDRFSAERPEGSISTLTIQRTEQRDSAMYRCASSLGVAGGPDTGELFFGEGSRLTVL.

V and J are TRBV18 and TRBJ1-2, with 9 bases identical to TRBD1. Trimming cost V 2 bases and J 4 bases; bases outside gene matches: 14. This CDR3 spans 18 amino acids. Germline V CDR1 and CDR2: KGHSH, LQKENI. For the CDR3, the DNA is TGTGCCAGCTCACCAAGGGCACCCGGGACAGGGTTTTTCTATGGCTACACCTTC. Protein sequence: CASSPRAPGTGFFYGYTF.

This clone was counted only a few times. In DNA form, the CDR3 reads TGTGCCAGTGCTGGGAGCTATTACACAGATACGCAGTATTTT. Protein: CASAGSYYTDTQYF. The chain joins TRBV2 to TRBJ2-3; D might be TRBD2 (5 bases). Germline V CDR1 and CDR2: SNHLY, FYNNEI. The CDR3 loop spans 14 amino acids. The V gene lost 9 bases and the J gene lost 2 bases, with 15 bases spanning the gap.

This chain connects TRBV5-4 to TRBJ2-3, with TRBD2 matching 11 bases. V lost 2 bases and J lost 2; bases outside the gene matches: 4. Germline V gives CDR1 SGHNT, CDR2 YYREEE (reference sequence). CDR3 length: 16 amino acids. The CDR3 protein is CASSLLAGVSTDTQYF. The CDR3, as DNA: TGTGCCAGCAGCTTACTAGCGGGGGTTTCCACAGATACGCAGTATTTT.

This chain links TRBV5-1 with TRBJ1-4; the match to TRBD1 covers 7 bases. The length of the CDR3 is 15 residues. V was clipped by 5 bases and J by 6 bases; unmatched bases: 10. The germline V gene encodes CDR1 SGHRS and CDR2 YFSETQ. CDR3 sequence: CASRGGLGGDEKLFF. In DNA, the CDR3 is TGCGCCAGCAGAGGGGGCCTGGGGGGAGATGAAAAACTGTTTTTT. The variable domain in full, completed from reference TRBV5-1 and TRBJ1-4, reads KAGVTQTPRYLIKTRGQQVTLSCSPISGHRSVSWYQQTPGQGLQFLFEYFSETQRNKGNFPGRFSGRQFSNSRSEMNVSTLELGDSALYLCASRGGLGGDEKLFFGSGTQLSVL.

The CDR3 reads CASSAVRGNYEQYF. The CDR3, as DNA: TGTGCCAGCAGTGCGGTCAGGGGGAATTACGAGCAGTACTTC. The chain links TRBV25-1 to TRBJ2-7, with 7 bases identical to TRBD1. With V trimmed by 4 bases and J by 4 bases, 7 bases remained unmatched. Germline assignment: CDR1 MGHDK and CDR2 SYGVNS. This CDR3 region has 14 residues.

This clone was detected only once. The chain uses TRBV6-5 and TRBJ1-1, with D hard to call. V lost 0 bases and J 5 bases, leaving 13 bases between the germline ends. Germline loops: CDR1 MNHEY, CDR2 SVGAGI. The CDR3 extends over 15 amino acids. CDR3 sequence: CASSYSSSVRTEAFF. The CDR3 region has the DNA TGTGCCAGCAGTTACTCGAGTTCGGTCCGGACTGAAGCTTTCTTT.

This rearrangement joins TRBV4-3 to TRBJ1-2, with no clear D. The CDR3 sequence is 15 residues long. The V gene lost 1 base and the J gene lost 1 base, with 10 bases spanning the gap. In germline, CDR1 is LGHNA, CDR2 YSLEER. The CDR3 protein is CASSQVFLSNYGYTF. CDR3 in DNA: TGCGCCAGCAGCCAAGTCTTTCTTAGTAACTATGGCTACACCTTC.

The chain employs TRBV19 and TRBJ2-7; TRBD1 matches at 7 bases. Germline assignment: CDR1 LNHDA and CDR2 SQIVND (reference sequence). The J segment lost 5 bases and the V segment lost 5 bases, leaving 9 bases of the junction unmatched. This CDR3 region has 14 residues. Written as DNA, the CDR3 is TGTGCCAGTAGTCCGAATAGACAGGGAAACGAGCAGTACTTC. Its translation: CASSPNRQGNEQYF.

This chain connects TRBV7-8 to TRBJ2-1; D possibly corresponds to TRBD1 (5 bases). Germline lookup yields CDR1 SGHVS and CDR2 FQNEAQ. The CDR3 covers 12 residues. The V end was cut by 0 bases, the J end by 10 bases, with 7 bases between. CDR3 DNA sequence: TGTGCCAGCAGCTTAGCTTCAGGGGAGCAGTTCTTC. Residues: CASSLASGEQFF.

V is TRBV19 and J is TRBJ1-1; weak D call: TRBD1 (6 bases). The CDR3 totals 15 residues. Trimming pared 6 bases from V and 1 base from J, leaving 15 bases between. Germline CDR1 and CDR2: LNHDA and SQIVND (reference sequence). The DNA of the CDR3 is TGTGCCAGTAGCTTGACTGGACAGTCGAACACTGAAGCTTTCTTT. It codes for CASSLTGQSNTEAFF.

J is TRBJ1-1 and V is TRBV5-4; no clear D. V lost 0 bases to trimming and J lost 0 bases, with 9 bases between them. The CDR3 has 15 amino acids. Per germline, CDR1 SGHNT and CDR2 YYREEE (reference sequence). CDR3 in amino acids: CASSLAGVLNTEAFF. DNA of the CDR3: TGTGCCAGCAGCTTGGCCGGTGTGTTGAACACTGAAGCTTTCTTT.

The chain employs TRBV19 and TRBJ2-5; 7 nucleotides line up with TRBD1. This CDR3 region has 14 residues. V shed 3 bases and J 4 bases; nucleotides not matched to a gene: 5. Germline V lookup: CDR1 LNHDA, CDR2 SQIVND (reference sequence). This CDR3 is CASSMGQRAETQYF. In DNA, the CDR3 is TGTGCCAGTAGTATGGGACAGCGAGCAGAGACCCAGTACTTC.